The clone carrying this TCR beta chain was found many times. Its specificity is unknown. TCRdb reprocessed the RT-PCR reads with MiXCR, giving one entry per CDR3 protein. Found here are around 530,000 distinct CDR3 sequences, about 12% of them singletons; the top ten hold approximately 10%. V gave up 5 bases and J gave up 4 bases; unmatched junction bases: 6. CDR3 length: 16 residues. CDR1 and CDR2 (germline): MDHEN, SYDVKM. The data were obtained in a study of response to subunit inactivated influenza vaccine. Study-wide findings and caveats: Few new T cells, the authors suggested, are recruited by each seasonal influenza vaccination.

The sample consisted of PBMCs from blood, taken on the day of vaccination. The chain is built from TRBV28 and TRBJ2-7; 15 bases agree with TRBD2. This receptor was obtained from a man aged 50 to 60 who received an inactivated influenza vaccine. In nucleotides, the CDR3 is TGTGCCAGCAGTCTCTCCGGGACTAGCGGGGGGTACGAGCAGTACTTC. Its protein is CASSLSGTSGGYEQYF.